This T cell receptor (beta chain) came from a study of shared clonotypes between healthy human individuals (dated by TCRdb to 2020 to 2022). For the study in its entirety: The cohort included a few men and a couple of women between 18 and 49 years of age. The study deeply sequenced blood TCR repertoires of several healthy adults to estimate repertoire size and the extent of clonotype sharing between individuals. To increase sequencing depth and limit assay-specific biases, different laboratories used diverse techniques to prepare libraries and sequence TCR repertoires. Between about 0.8 and 9.5 billion PBMCs per donor were obtained by leukapheresis. For each donor, CD4 naive and CD4 memory were each given three plates, CD8 naive was given two plates, and CD8 memory was given one plate.

What the authors observed across the whole study: When four donors were compared, the shared fraction of clonotypes was 5% to 6.5% for naive CD4, more than 3% for naive CD8, 2.3% for memory CD4, and under 0.5% for memory CD8. Higher generation probabilities were observed for clonotypes shared by all four sorted-subset donors than for non-shared clonotypes. The genetic and exposure-history diversity represented was limited by the small number of donors. Sampling was restricted to blood, and TCR repertoires in tissue are likely to differ from TCR repertoires in blood. Larger estimated clonotype richness was generally found for naive subsets than for memory subsets. Pairwise subsampling led to the expectation that sequencing depth would affect the degree of clonotype sharing among donors. Rarefaction of sorted-subset datasets indicated incomplete sequencing despite the large sequencing depth.

The CDR3, from cysteine to phenylalanine, totals 19 residues. Left in the record is the CDR3 DNA by itself, 57 bases read in frame from the first base. CDR1 and CDR2 (SGHVS, FQNEAQ) derive from the germline V gene. At the junction V is shortened by 5 bases and J by 5 bases; bases outside the gene matches: 19. The donors were healthy, HIV-negative adults who had no recently reported acute infections or vaccinations. Every donor was a Caucasian adult living in Nashville, Tennessee, USA. CD4+ T cells were enriched by magnetic negative selection; naive cells were then positively selected on CD45RA, and the negative fraction formed the memory subset. After blood collection by leukapheresis, PBMCs were isolated using Ficoll-Histopaque density gradient centrifugation and then cryopreserved in the vapor phase of liquid nitrogen. Purity and quantity of every magnetically sorted T cell population were checked by analytical flow cytometry. Each sorted fraction had its genomic DNA isolated and then quantified by UV absorbance on a Nanodrop 2000c.

A word on this clone: It lacks a known antigen. No base quality information exists; no much larger clone differs at one position.

TCR CDR3 regions were amplified from genomic DNA by multiplex PCR using the deep immunoSEQ assay. For each cell subset, the extracted genomic DNA was distributed evenly across all wells of several immunoSEQ 96-well plates, and each plate served as one replicate. For sorted subsets, about 200 ng genomic DNA, equal to about 30,000 T cell genomes, was loaded into each replicate PCR. Purified libraries were quantified with a Qubit 3.0 fluorometer, sized on a Bioanalyzer 2100, and re-quantified with the KAPA Library Quantification kit. A separate single-read 150-cycle Illumina NextSeq 550 flow cell was used to sequence each immunoSEQ 96-well plate. As for how the authors treated the data: Because only junctional sequences without quality scores were contained in the immunoSEQ output, filtering matching that applied to full-length reads could not be performed. To assign V/J genes and CDR3, sequences were annotated against IMGT germline references using PyIR, a Python wrapper for IgBLAST v1.9. Any read was removed if the V/J assignment was weak (E-value above 1e-6), the CDR3 was missing, or the read contained stop codons, out-of-frame junctions, or ambiguous translated residues. V3J clonotypes were defined by identical inferred V gene, J gene, and CDR3 amino acid sequence. Percentage overlap between repertoires was computed as shared unique clonotypes divided by the size of the smaller repertoire. Richness of each repertoire was evaluated using RTK rarefaction, the Chao1 estimator, and Recon v2.1 estimates of unobserved clonotypes. Generation probabilities for all TCRbeta clonotypes obtained by the gDNA method from a handful of donors were computed using OLGA. TCRdb obtained this table from immuneACCESS and retained in-frame rearrangements with V and J assigned. These tables miss some clones; where compared with another copy, unresolved V genes account for less than half of the shortfall, and the remainder is unexplained. V and J calls and clone size are copied from that table; D and trimming were computed from the DNA. This sample lists about 2.4 million clones; roughly 93% were detected once. The ten largest clones take up roughly 0.39% of the sample.

The rearranged chain carries TRBV7-8 and TRBJ2-1, and 9 junctional nucleotides match TRBD2. This sequence was found in a man aged 18 to 35 in good health. Some clones in this sample may be carry-over from other donors' samples. Source material: naive CD4+ T cells from PBMCs. Per the publication, the cell subset or site label means: CD45RA+ positively selected. CDR3 sequence: CASSPLSLAGGLTNNEQFF. At the DNA level, the sequence is TGTGCCAGCAGCCCGCTTTCTTTGGCGGGAGGGTTAACCAACAATGAGCAGTTCTTC.